Sequencing of this T cell receptor (beta chain) was carried out in a study of T cell changes during pregnancy in multiple sclerosis. Profiling relied on immunoSEQ multiplex PCR, and the TCRdb table lists in-frame clones only, not all of them. The table has about 47,000 clones, 80% to 95% seen once. Unmatched junction bases numbered 7, after V lost 5 bases and J lost 3 bases. Looked up from germline, CDR1 is MNHEY and CDR2 is SMNVEV (reference sequence). This CDR3 is 16 amino acids long. The chain couples TRBV27 to TRBJ2-5; 12 nucleotides line up with TRBD2. This clonotype originated in a female donor with multiple sclerosis, enrolled in a pregnancy study. The sequenced sample was peripheral blood, obtained in the third trimester of pregnancy. The CDR3, as DNA: TGTGCCAGCAGTCGCGAGACTAGCGGGAGTAAAGAGACCCAGTACTTC. Protein sequence: CASSRETSGSKETQYF.